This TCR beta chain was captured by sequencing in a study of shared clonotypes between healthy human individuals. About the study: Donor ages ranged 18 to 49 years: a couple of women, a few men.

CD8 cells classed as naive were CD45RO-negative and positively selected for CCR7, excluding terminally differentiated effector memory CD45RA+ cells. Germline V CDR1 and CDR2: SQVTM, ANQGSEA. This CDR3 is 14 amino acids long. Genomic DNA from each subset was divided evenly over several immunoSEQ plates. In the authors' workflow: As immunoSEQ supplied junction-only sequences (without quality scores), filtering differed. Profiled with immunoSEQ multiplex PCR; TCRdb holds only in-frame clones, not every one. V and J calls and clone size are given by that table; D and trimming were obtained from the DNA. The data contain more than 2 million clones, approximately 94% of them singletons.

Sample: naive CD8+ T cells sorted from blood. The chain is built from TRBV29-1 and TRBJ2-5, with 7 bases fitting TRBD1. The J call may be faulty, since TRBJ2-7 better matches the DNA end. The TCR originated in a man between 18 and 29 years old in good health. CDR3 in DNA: TGCAGCGTTGAAGATGAAGGGGGCTACTACGAGCAGTACTTC. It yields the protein CSVEDEGGYYEQYF.